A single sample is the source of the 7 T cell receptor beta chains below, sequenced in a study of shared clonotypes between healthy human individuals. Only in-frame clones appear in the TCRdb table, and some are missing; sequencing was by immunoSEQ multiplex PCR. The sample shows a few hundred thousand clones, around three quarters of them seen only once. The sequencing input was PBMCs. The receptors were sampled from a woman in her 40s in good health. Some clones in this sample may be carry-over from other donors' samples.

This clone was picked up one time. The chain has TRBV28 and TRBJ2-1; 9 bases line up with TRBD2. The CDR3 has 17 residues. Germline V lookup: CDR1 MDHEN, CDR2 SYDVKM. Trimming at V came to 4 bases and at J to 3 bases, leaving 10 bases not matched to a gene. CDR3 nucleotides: TGTGCCAGCAGTTCATTAGCCGGGACTAGCAACTACAATGAGCAGTTCTTC. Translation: CASSSLAGTSNYNEQFF.

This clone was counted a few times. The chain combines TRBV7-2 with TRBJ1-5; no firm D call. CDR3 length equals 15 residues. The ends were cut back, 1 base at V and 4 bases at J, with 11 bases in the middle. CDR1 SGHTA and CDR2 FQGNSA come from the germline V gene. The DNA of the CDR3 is TGTGCCAGCAGCTTAGGTCCGACGGAAAATCAGCCCCAGCATTTT. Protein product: CASSLGPTENQPQHF. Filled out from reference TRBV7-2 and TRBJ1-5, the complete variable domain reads GAGVSQSPSNKVTEKGKDVELRCDPISGHTALYWYRQSLGQGLEFLIYFQGNSAPDKSGLPSDRFSAERTGGSVSTLTIQRTQQEDSAVYLCASSLGPTENQPQHFGDGTRLSIL.

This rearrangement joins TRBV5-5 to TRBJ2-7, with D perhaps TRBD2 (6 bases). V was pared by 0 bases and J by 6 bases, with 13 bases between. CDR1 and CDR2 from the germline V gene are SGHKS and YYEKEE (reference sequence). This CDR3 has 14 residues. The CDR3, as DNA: TGTGCCAGCAGCTTGGAAAGGGGAGGACCCGAGCAGTACTTC. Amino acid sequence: CASSLERGGPEQYF.

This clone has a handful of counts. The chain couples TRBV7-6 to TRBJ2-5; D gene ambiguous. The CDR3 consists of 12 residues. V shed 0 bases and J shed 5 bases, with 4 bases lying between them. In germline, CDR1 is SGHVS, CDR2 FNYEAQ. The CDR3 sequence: CASSLAIETQYF. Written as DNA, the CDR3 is TGTGCCAGCAGCTTAGCGATCGAGACCCAGTACTTC.

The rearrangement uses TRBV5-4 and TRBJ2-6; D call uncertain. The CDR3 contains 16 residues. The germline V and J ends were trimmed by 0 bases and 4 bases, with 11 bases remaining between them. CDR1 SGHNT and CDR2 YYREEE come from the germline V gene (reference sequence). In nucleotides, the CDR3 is TGTGCCAGCAGCTTGGGTTTGGGTTCAGGGGCCAACGTCCTGACTTTC. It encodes CASSLGLGSGANVLTF.

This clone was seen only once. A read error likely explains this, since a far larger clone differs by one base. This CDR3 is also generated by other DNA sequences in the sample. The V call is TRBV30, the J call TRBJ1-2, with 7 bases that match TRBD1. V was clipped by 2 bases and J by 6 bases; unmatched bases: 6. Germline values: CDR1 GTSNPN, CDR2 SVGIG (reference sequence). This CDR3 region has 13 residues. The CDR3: CAWSPRGTDGYTF. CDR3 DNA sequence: TGTGCCTGGAGTCCCAGGGGGACGGATGGCTACACCTTC.

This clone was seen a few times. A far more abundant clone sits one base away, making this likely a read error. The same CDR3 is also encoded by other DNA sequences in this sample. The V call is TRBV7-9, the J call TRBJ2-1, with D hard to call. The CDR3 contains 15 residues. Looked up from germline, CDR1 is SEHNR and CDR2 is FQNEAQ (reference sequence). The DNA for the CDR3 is TGTACCAGCAGCTTAGTTCCAGAGGCCTACAATGAGCAGTTCTTC. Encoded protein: CTSSLVPEAYNEQFF. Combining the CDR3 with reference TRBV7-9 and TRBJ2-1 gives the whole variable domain DTGVSQNPRHKITKRGQNVTFRCDPISEHNRLYWYRQTLGQGPEFLTYFQNEAQLEKSRLLSDRFSAERPKGSFSTLEIQRTEQGDSAMYLCTSSLVPEAYNEQFFGPGTRLTVL.